A single sample is the source of the 30 T cell receptor beta chains below, sequenced in a study of control samples from healthy donors and cancer patients. Clones were sequenced by immunoSEQ multiplex PCR, and TCRdb holds only the in-frame ones, with some missing. The sample yields some 150,000 clones, around 91% seen once. Sequencing input: blood. Every receptor here comes from a woman aged 25 to 45 in good health.

V is TRBV7-9 and J is TRBJ1-2, with D hard to call. The V and J ends lost 3 bases and 6 bases respectively, with 14 bases between them. Germline V gives CDR1 SEHNR, CDR2 FQNEAQ (reference sequence). The CDR3 consists of 14 residues. The CDR3 protein is CASSFGESTNGYTF. CDR3 in DNA: TGTGCCAGCAGCTTTGGGGAGAGCACCAATGGCTACACCTTC.

V gene TRBV2 combines with J gene TRBJ1-1, with 10 bases fitting TRBD1. The CDR3 totals 16 residues. The V gene end was trimmed by 7 bases and the J gene end by 3 bases; junction bases not matched to a gene: 11. Germline CDR1 reads SNHLY; CDR2 reads FYNNEI. The CDR3 DNA reads TGTGCCAGCAATCTTCGGGACAGGGGTGGTGACACTGAAGCTTTCTTT. Amino acid sequence: CASNLRDRGGDTEAFF. The entire variable domain, with the rest obtained from reference TRBV2 and TRBJ1-1, is as follows: EPEVTQTPSHQVTQMGQEVILRCVPISNHLYFYWYRQILGQKVEFLVSFYNNEISEKSEIFDDQFSVERPDGSNFTLKIRSTKLEDSAMYFCASNLRDRGGDTEAFFGQGTRLTVV.

This sequence joins TRBV2 and TRBJ1-1; no definite D call. V was clipped by 3 bases and J by 0 bases, with 5 bases between them. The CDR3 spans 13 residues. CDR1 and CDR2 (germline): SNHLY, FYNNEI. The DNA for the CDR3 is TGTGCCAGCAGTGACCAGATGAACACTGAAGCTTTCTTT. Translating it yields CASSDQMNTEAFF. Looking up the rest from reference TRBV2 and TRBJ1-1 gives the full variable domain: EPEVTQTPSHQVTQMGQEVILRCVPISNHLYFYWYRQILGQKVEFLVSFYNNEISEKSEIFDDQFSVERPDGSNFTLKIRSTKLEDSAMYFCASSDQMNTEAFFGQGTRLTVV.

This clone was recorded once. The V and J genes are TRBV27 and TRBJ2-7, with 10 bases fitting TRBD2. With V trimmed by 4 bases and J by 3 bases, 6 bases remained unmatched. The germline V gene encodes CDR1 MNHEY and CDR2 SMNVEV (reference sequence). The CDR3 length is 15 residues. The CDR3 DNA follows: TGTGCCAGCAGTTCCCAGCGGGAGGGCCTCTACGAGCAGTACTTC. Translated, it gives CASSSQREGLYEQYF.

This clone was counted once. This chain links TRBV6-5 with TRBJ1-5; tentative D call: TRBD1 (5 bases). The CDR3 extends over 11 amino acids. Germline-derived CDR1 and CDR2 are MNHEY and SVGAGI. Trimming cost V 8 bases and J 7 bases, with 9 bases left between them. CDR3 bases: TGTGCCAGCCGGAGGGACCAGCCCCAGCATTTT. It codes for CASRRDQPQHF.

This chain joins TRBV7-3 and TRBJ2-5, with a weak D call TRBD2 (7 bases). Trimming removed 5 bases at V and 6 bases at J, with 22 bases between. The CDR3 sequence is 16 residues long. CDR1 SGHTA and CDR2 FQGTGA come from the germline V gene. Here the CDR3 reads CASSQPRGEGEKTQYF. The CDR3 nucleotides read TGTGCCAGCAGCCAACCTAGGGGGGAGGGCGAAAAGACCCAGTACTTC.

Worth noting for this clone: An end of the junction does not agree with germline; a read error may underlie this. This rearrangement joins TRBV2 to TRBJ1-2; D is uncertain. The CDR3 is 12 amino acids. Germline CDR1 SNHLY, CDR2 FYNNEI. CDR3 bases: TGTGCCAGCAGGGAAGACACCTATGGCTACACCTTC. Its translation is CASREDTYGYTF. Supplemented by reference TRBV2 and TRBJ1-2, the full variable domain reads EPEVTQTPSHQVTQMGQEVILRCVPISNHLYFYWYRQILGQKVEFLVSFYNNEISEKSEIFDDQFSVERPDGSNFTLKIRSTKLEDSAMYFCASREDTYGYTFGSGTRLTVV.

J is TRBJ2-2 and V is TRBV7-9; 7 positions match TRBD2. Germline V CDR1 and CDR2: SEHNR, FQNEAQ (reference sequence). The J segment lost 3 bases and the V segment lost 2 bases, leaving 0 bases of the junction unmatched. The CDR3 sequence is 14 residues long. The CDR3 region is CASSLLADTGELFF. As DNA, the CDR3 is TGTGCCAGCAGCTTACTAGCGGACACCGGGGAGCTGTTTTTT.

The chain has TRBV28 and TRBJ1-1; D uncertain. The CDR3 sequence is 12 residues long. V dropped 7 bases and J dropped 2 bases, with 8 bases sitting between them. Germline V gives CDR1 MDHEN, CDR2 SYDVKM. The chain's CDR3 is CASTQDNTEAFF. DNA of the CDR3: TGTGCCAGCACCCAGGACAACACTGAAGCTTTCTTT.

The rearrangement uses TRBV5-5 and TRBJ2-7; possible D gene TRBD1, 5 bases. This CDR3 is 13 amino acids long. CDR1 and CDR2 from the germline V gene are SGHKS and YYEKEE (reference sequence). The V end lost 1 base, the J end lost 2 bases, and 7 bases lay between the germline ends. CDR3: CASSLLRAYEQYF. In nucleotides, the CDR3 is TGTGCCAGCAGCTTGCTCAGGGCCTACGAGCAGTACTTC.

Only one count was recorded for this clone. V usage is TRBV6-6 and J usage is TRBJ2-7; no definite D call. Trimming took 2 bases from V and 3 from J, leaving 5 bases between them. There are 12 residues in the CDR3. Germline V gives CDR1 MNHNY, CDR2 SVGAGI (reference sequence). CDR3 loop: CASSYLIYEQYF. In DNA form, the CDR3 reads TGTGCCAGCAGTTACCTCATCTACGAGCAGTACTTC.

V usage is TRBV7-3 and J usage is TRBJ2-1; 7 bases match TRBD2. The CDR3 has 13 residues. Germline V gives CDR1 SGHTA, CDR2 FQGTGA. Trimming removed 5 bases from V and 5 bases from J; junction bases left unmatched: 3. DNA for the CDR3: TGTGCCAGCAGCCGGGACTATAACAATGAGCAGTTCTTC. Encoded protein: CASSRDYNNEQFF.

This clone was seen just once. The CDR3 nucleotides read TGTGCCAGCAGAAGACAGGTGGGCACTGAAGCTTTCTTT. Amino acids: CASRRQVGTEAFF. V usage is TRBV28 and J usage is TRBJ1-1; possibly TRBD1 for D (6 bases). The CDR3 loop spans 13 amino acids. Deletions cut 6 bases from V and 4 bases from J, with 12 bases between. Germline-derived CDR1 and CDR2 are MDHEN and SYDVKM.

This chain links TRBV7-7 with TRBJ2-5; D is undetermined. Per the germline V gene, CDR1 is SSHAT and CDR2 is FNYEAQ (reference sequence). V shed 1 base and J shed 1 base, with 7 bases lying between them. The length of the CDR3 is 14 residues. The CDR3 loop reads CASSLGNPQETQYF. In DNA form, the CDR3 reads TGTGCCAGCAGCTTAGGGAACCCCCAAGAGACCCAGTACTTC. The complete variable domain, with remaining parts taken from reference TRBV7-7 and TRBJ2-5, reads GAGVSQSPRYKVTKRGQDVTLRCDPISSHATLYWYQQALGQGPEFLTYFNYEAQPDKSGLPSDRFSAERPEGSISTLTIQRTEQRDSAMYRCASSLGNPQETQYFGPGTRLLVL.

The chain is built from TRBV6-5 and TRBJ2-3, with D unresolved. V dropped 7 bases and J dropped 3 bases, with 5 bases sitting between them. Germline CDR1 MNHEY, CDR2 SVGAGI. The CDR3 loop spans 11 amino acids. The CDR3 reads CASKSTDTQYF. In DNA form, the CDR3 reads TGTGCCAGCAAAAGTACAGATACGCAGTATTTT.

A few counts support this clone. The gene calls are TRBV11-2 and TRBJ1-4; D not resolved. The CDR3 has 13 amino acids. V was pared by 4 bases and J by 8 bases, with 11 bases between. Germline CDR1 reads SGHAT; CDR2 reads FQNNGV. This CDR3 is CASSSYSSEKLFF. Written as DNA, the CDR3 is TGTGCCAGCAGCTCTTACAGTTCCGAAAAACTGTTTTTT.

This chain uses TRBV4-2 with TRBJ1-2; D possibly corresponds to TRBD1 (6 bases). Trimming cost V 4 bases and J 6 bases, with 15 bases left between them. The germline V gene has CDR1 LGHNA and CDR2 YNFKEQ. The CDR3 spans 14 residues. The CDR3 spells CASSPTGTINGYTF. The CDR3 DNA reads as TGTGCCAGCAGCCCTACCGGGACAATAAATGGCTACACCTTC.

The gene calls are TRBV28 and TRBJ1-2; 7 nucleotides match TRBD1. The CDR3 totals 13 residues. Germline assignment: CDR1 MDHEN and CDR2 SYDVKM. With 6 bases clipped from V and 3 bases from J, the junction kept 4 bases outside the gene matches. CDR3 sequence reads: CASRTGTDYGYTF. The CDR3 DNA follows: TGTGCCAGCAGGACCGGGACAGACTATGGCTACACCTTC.

The chain combines TRBV6-1 with TRBJ1-2; 9 nucleotides match TRBD1. This CDR3 has 13 amino acids. V shed 3 bases and J 8 bases; nucleotides not matched to a gene: 4. Germline lookup yields CDR1 MNHNS and CDR2 SASEGT. The chain's CDR3 is CASSDTGGWGYTF. CDR3 in DNA: TGTGCCAGCAGTGATACAGGGGGCTGGGGCTACACCTTC.

The chain employs TRBV4-1 and TRBJ2-1, with 10 nucleotides matching TRBD2. J lost 5 bases, V lost 6 bases, and 4 bases had no gene match. The CDR3 length is 14 residues. The germline V gene has CDR1 MGHRA and CDR2 YSYEKL. The CDR3 reads CASSLAGVNNEQFF. CDR3 coding DNA: TGCGCCAGCAGTCTAGCGGGAGTAAACAATGAGCAGTTCTTC.

The gene calls are TRBV27 and TRBJ1-6; D is ambiguous. Germline V gene lookup returns CDR1 MNHEY and CDR2 SMNVEV (reference sequence). This CDR3 spans 12 amino acids. Deletions cut 6 bases from V and 8 bases from J, with 8 bases between. CDR3 protein: CASRGRDSPLHF. CDR3 in DNA: TGTGCCAGCAGGGGTCGGGATTCACCCCTCCACTTT.

The chain employs TRBV21-1 and TRBJ2-5; the table's TRBD2 call for D was not verified on the DNA. TRBV21-1 is a known pseudogene. The CDR3 runs to 13 residues. In nucleotides, the CDR3 is TGTGCCAGCAGCACGACTAGGCAAGAGACCCAGTACTTC. It yields the protein CASSTTRQETQYF.

The chain recombines TRBV6-5 with TRBJ1-2; unclear D gene. The germline V and J ends were trimmed by 0 bases and 8 bases, with 10 bases remaining between them. CDR1 and CDR2 from the germline V gene are MNHEY and SVGAGI. This CDR3 has 13 residues. The CDR3 DNA follows: TGTGCCAGCAGTTACTCGAATCAAGGGGGCTACACCTTC. Amino acids: CASSYSNQGGYTF.

The CDR3 region has the DNA TGTGCCAGCAGCCCCGACAGGGGAGGAGAGACCCAGTACTTC. It codes for CASSPDRGGETQYF. V usage is TRBV7-2 and J usage is TRBJ2-5, with TRBD1 identical over 8 bases. The CDR3 length is 14 residues. V shed 5 bases, J shed 4 bases, and the junction held 6 bases outside the gene matches. The germline CDR1 and CDR2 sequences are SGHTA and FQGNSA. The variable domain in full, completed from reference TRBV7-2 and TRBJ2-5, reads GAGVSQSPSNKVTEKGKDVELRCDPISGHTALYWYRQSLGQGLEFLIYFQGNSAPDKSGLPSDRFSAERTGGSVSTLTIQRTQQEDSAVYLCASSPDRGGETQYFGPGTRLLVL.

This chain connects TRBV4-1 to TRBJ1-4; the match to TRBD1 covers 8 bases. V was pared by 1 base and J by 7 bases, with 8 bases of the junction left unmatched. The germline gives CDR1 MGHRA, CDR2 YSYEKL. The CDR3 runs 16 residues. CDR3 protein: CASSQGRTGLGEKLFF. The CDR3 nucleotides are TGCGCCAGCAGCCAAGGTCGGACAGGGTTGGGTGAAAAACTGTTTTTT.

The chain employs TRBV4-1 and TRBJ2-1; D unresolved. V lost 1 base, J lost 4 bases, and 11 bases lay in between. The CDR3 consists of 15 residues. Per the germline V gene, CDR1 is MGHRA and CDR2 is YSYEKL. The CDR3 protein is CASSQGRTPYNEQFF. The DNA for the CDR3 is TGCGCCAGCAGCCAAGGCAGGACCCCTTACAATGAGCAGTTCTTC.

The V and J genes are TRBV9 and TRBJ1-5; tentative D call: TRBD1 (5 bases). The CDR3 covers 14 residues. Deletions cut 0 bases from V and 6 bases from J, with 10 bases between. CDR1 and CDR2 (germline): SGDLS, YYNGEE. The CDR3 spells CASSVGGGAQPQHF. The CDR3 bases are TGTGCCAGCAGCGTAGGGGGAGGGGCTCAGCCCCAGCATTTT.

The chain is built from TRBV12-3 or TRBV12-4 and TRBJ2-2; TRBD1 matches at 7 bases. Losses at the gene ends were 5 bases for V and 7 bases for J; bases not matched to a gene: 4. The CDR3 sequence is 13 residues long. For the CDR3, the DNA is TGTGCCAGCAGTCCGACAGGGTTCGGGGAGCTGTTTTTT. It yields the protein CASSPTGFGELFF.

The gene calls are TRBV7-9 and TRBJ1-4, with TRBD1 matching over 7 bases. The CDR3 contains 14 residues. J was trimmed by 4 bases and V by 5 bases; bases with no gene match: 4. CDR1 SEHNR and CDR2 FQNEAQ come from the germline V gene (reference sequence). Here the CDR3 DNA reads TGTGCCAGCAGCCTGCGACAGGGTAATGAAAAACTGTTTTTT. Its translation is CASSLRQGNEKLFF.

This chain links TRBV5-6 with TRBJ2-3; D not certain. The germline CDR1 and CDR2 sequences are SGHDT and YYEEEE. V lost 2 bases and J 6 bases, leaving 7 bases between the germline ends. The CDR3 is 12 residues long. The CDR3 protein is CASSLSSDTQYF. The CDR3 DNA sequence: TGTGCCAGCAGCTTATCGTCTGATACGCAGTATTTT. The complete variable domain, with remaining parts taken from reference TRBV5-6 and TRBJ2-3, reads DAGVTQSPTHLIKTRGQQVTLRCSPKSGHDTVSWYQQALGQGPQFIFQYYEEEERQRGNFPDRFSGHQFPNYSSELNVNALLLGDSALYLCASSLSSDTQYFGPGTRLTVL.